This T cell receptor beta chain was sequenced for a study of breast tumors, draining lymph nodes, adjacent tissues. This clonotype was picked up a small number of times. Its antigen remains unidentified. General observations from the study: The lymph node origin of tumor T cells was framed as consistent with a hypothesis, not demonstrated.

V was clipped by 2 bases and J by 2 bases, with 17 bases between them. Germline V gives CDR1 SGHTS, CDR2 YDEGEE. The CDR3 runs to 16 residues. Samples came from axillary lymph nodes draining the breast cancer. From the multiplex PCR reads, TCRdb called clonotypes with MiXCR, one entry per CDR3 protein. Of under 350,000 distinct CDR3 sequences listed, 30% to 35% are singletons. Specimen: axillary lymph node tissue. The rearrangement uses TRBV5-8 and TRBJ2-7, with a weak D call TRBD2 (6 bases). The clonotype originates from a female donor with breast cancer. Some clones in this sample may be carry-over from other donors' samples. CDR3 bases: TGTGCCAGCAGCTTCTATCTAGCGACCTTTCCCTACGAGCAGTACTTC. Its translation is CASSFYLATFPYEQYF.